This entry lists 20 T cell receptor beta chains sequenced from one sample in a study of blood T cell repertoires in COVID-19. The table came from immunoSEQ multiplex PCR; TCRdb's copy has only in-frame clones and leaves some out. This table has 55,000 to 65,000 clones, approximately 80% appearing once. The specimen sequenced was peripheral blood. The receptor source for this set is a man younger than 45 with COVID-19, enrolled during active disease.

V gene TRBV6-5 combines with J gene TRBJ1-1; D gene unclear. The CDR3 has 14 residues. The V and J ends lost 8 bases and 1 base respectively, with 14 bases between them. In germline, CDR1 is MNHEY, CDR2 SVGAGI. The CDR3 spells CASGEGRQNTEAFF. CDR3 in DNA: TGTGCCAGCGGAGAGGGAAGGCAGAACACTGAAGCTTTCTTT.

This rearrangement joins TRBV14 to TRBJ1-1, with a possible D match to TRBD1 (6 bases). Germline loops: CDR1 SGHDN, CDR2 FVKESK. Trimming removed 4 bases at V and 1 base at J, with 10 bases between. CDR3 length: 14 amino acids. CDR3 region: CASSLRGGNTEAFF. DNA of the CDR3: TGTGCCAGCAGCCTAAGGGGGGGGAACACTGAAGCTTTCTTT.

V and J are TRBV14 and TRBJ2-7, with 11 bases identical to TRBD2. V was pared by 3 bases and J by 3 bases, with 4 bases of the junction left unmatched. CDR1 and CDR2 (germline): SGHDN, FVKESK. CDR3 length: 15 residues. CDR3 in amino acids: CASSQLGTSGYEQYF. The CDR3 DNA is TGTGCCAGCAGCCAGCTGGGGACTAGCGGCTACGAGCAGTACTTC.

The CDR3 nucleotides are TGTGCCAGCAGCCGGGGTAGCGGGAGAACAGATACGCAGTATTTT. The encoded protein is CASSRGSGRTDTQYF. The genes are TRBV9 and TRBJ2-3, with 9 bases that match TRBD2. The V gene end was trimmed by 4 bases and the J gene end by 3 bases; junction bases not matched to a gene: 6. The CDR3 is 15 residues long. The germline V gene encodes CDR1 SGDLS and CDR2 YYNGEE.

This chain connects TRBV15 to TRBJ2-7; 9 nucleotides align to TRBD1. Germline CDR1 reads LNHNV; CDR2 reads YYDKDF (reference sequence). Trimming cost V 0 bases and J 6 bases; bases outside gene matches: 3. This CDR3 spans 14 amino acids. Here the CDR3 DNA reads TGTGCCACCAGCAGAGAGACAGGGGGAAGCGAGCAGTACTTC. Residues: CATSRETGGSEQYF.

The chain uses TRBV28 and TRBJ1-2; D might be TRBD1 (6 bases). The CDR3 totals 16 residues. The germline V and J ends were trimmed by 3 bases and 4 bases, with 18 bases remaining between them. Germline CDR1 MDHEN, CDR2 SYDVKM. The CDR3 loop is CASSLGGQELLYGYTF. The DNA of the CDR3 is TGTGCCAGCAGTTTGGGGGGGCAGGAGCTACTCTATGGCTACACCTTC.

The J gene is TRBJ1-5, the V gene TRBV19; 10 nucleotides agree with TRBD1. The germline gives CDR1 LNHDA, CDR2 SQIVND (reference sequence). The CDR3 has 13 residues. V lost 5 bases and J lost 9; bases outside the gene matches: 4. The CDR3, as DNA: TGTGCCAGTAGTGGGGGACAGGGGCGGCCCCAGCATTTT. Its translation: CASSGGQGRPQHF.

The chain carries TRBV10-2 and TRBJ2-2; 7 bases map to TRBD2. CDR3 length: 15 amino acids. The V gene's germline CDR1 is WSHSY and CDR2 SAAADI. V dropped 3 bases and J dropped 4; count of bases not matched to a gene: 5. CDR3 amino acids: CASSDAGVRTGELFF. The CDR3 bases are TGCGCCAGCAGTGACGCGGGAGTTCGCACCGGGGAGCTGTTTTTT.

This sequence joins TRBV30 and TRBJ2-1; 12 bases are shared with TRBD2. This CDR3 region has 15 residues. V gave up 5 bases and J gave up 4 bases; unmatched junction bases: 6. Germline V gene sequence: CDR1 GTSNPN, CDR2 SVGIG (reference sequence). The chain's CDR3 is CAWERGTSGYNEQFF. In DNA form, the CDR3 reads TGTGCCTGGGAACGAGGGACTAGCGGGTACAATGAGCAGTTCTTC. Full variable domain (rest looked up from reference TRBV30 and TRBJ2-1): SQTIHQWPATLVQPVGSPLSLECTVEGTSNPNLYWYRQAAGRGLQLLFYSVGIGQISSEVPQNLSASRPQDRQFILSSKKLLLSDSGFYLCAWERGTSGYNEQFFGPGTRLTVL.

The chain has TRBV23-1 and TRBJ2-5; D gene ambiguous. TRBV23-1 is annotated as an ORF whose role is uncertain. This CDR3 has 12 amino acids. V was clipped by 7 bases and J by 3 bases, with 9 bases between them. The CDR3 region has the DNA TGCGCCAGCACTCTCCGAGAAGAGACCCAGTACTTC. Amino acids: CASTLREETQYF.

This chain joins TRBV3-1 (or the pseudogene TRBV3-2) and TRBJ2-1, with 7 bases lining up with TRBD2. The CDR3 is 14 residues long. The V gene's germline CDR1 is LGHDT and CDR2 YNNKEL (reference sequence). With V trimmed by 1 base and J by 6 bases, 3 bases remained unmatched. CDR3 nucleotides: TGTGCCAGCAGCCAAGGCAGGGAGGGCAATGAGCAGTTCTTC. Protein sequence: CASSQGREGNEQFF.

Only a few counts were recorded for this clone. The CDR3 loop is CASSEPQWGLLDEQFF. The DNA of the CDR3 is TGTGCCAGCAGTGAACCCCAATGGGGCCTCTTGGATGAGCAGTTCTTC. The gene calls are TRBV6-1 and TRBJ2-1, with a weak D call TRBD1 (5 bases). Trimming cost V 2 bases and J 8 bases, with 19 bases left between them. CDR1 is MNHNS, CDR2 SASEGT, per germline. This CDR3 comprises 16 residues.

V gene TRBV6-2 or TRBV6-3 combines with J gene TRBJ2-3, with D unresolved. This CDR3 comprises 13 residues. Per germline, CDR1 MNHEY and CDR2 SVGEGT. The V end lost 0 bases, the J end lost 8 bases, and 9 bases lay between the germline ends. CDR3 sequence reads: CASSYSSERTQYF. CDR3 nucleotide sequence: TGTGCCAGCAGTTACTCGAGTGAACGTACGCAGTATTTT.

The chain uses TRBV30 and TRBJ2-2; tentatively, D is TRBD2 (6 bases). The V end was cut by 5 bases, the J end by 1 base, with 14 bases between. The CDR3 extends over 15 amino acids. Germline V gene lookup returns CDR1 GTSNPN and CDR2 SVGIG (reference sequence). CDR3 in amino acids: CAWHFSSGNTGELFF. The CDR3, as DNA: TGTGCCTGGCATTTTAGTAGCGGGAACACCGGGGAGCTGTTTTTT.

The chain combines TRBV2 with TRBJ1-5; D perhaps matches TRBD1 (6 bases). CDR1 and CDR2 (germline): SNHLY, FYNNEI. This CDR3 has 15 residues. V gave up 6 bases and J gave up 8 bases, with 20 bases separating them. The CDR3 DNA is TGTGCCAGCAGGAGGGGGTTCGGGGGGACGGAGCCCCAGCATTTT. Residues: CASRRGFGGTEPQHF.

The gene calls are TRBV30 and TRBJ1-1; D is unclear. The CDR3 spans 14 residues. Germline CDR1 is GTSNPN and CDR2 is SVGIG (reference sequence). The ends were cut back, 4 bases at V and 3 bases at J, with 15 bases in the middle. The CDR3: CAWTPSIRDTEAFF. The CDR3 nucleotides read TGTGCCTGGACCCCCTCGATCCGGGACACTGAAGCTTTCTTT.

The V gene is TRBV24-1, the J gene TRBJ2-1; D remains ambiguous. This CDR3 region has 14 residues. Deletions cut 5 bases from V and 12 bases from J, with 19 bases between. The germline V gene encodes CDR1 KGHDR and CDR2 SFDVKD. In DNA form, the CDR3 reads TGTGCCACCAGTGGCATCCAAGACTCCTCAAGGCAGTTCTTC. It encodes CATSGIQDSSRQFF.

The V call is TRBV5-1, the J call TRBJ2-5; D uncertain. Germline V gene data show CDR1 as SGHRS and CDR2 as YFSETQ. This CDR3 has 13 amino acids. Trimming took 5 bases from V and 1 from J, leaving 9 bases between them. The DNA of the CDR3 is TGCGCCAGCAGGGCCCTCGTCCAAGAGACCCAGTACTTC. This codes for CASRALVQETQYF.

This clone was detected only once. This chain joins TRBV4-1 and TRBJ2-3; D possibly corresponds to TRBD2 (5 bases). V was clipped by 0 bases and J by 1 base, with 14 bases between them. Per the germline V gene, CDR1 is MGHRA and CDR2 is YSYEKL. The CDR3 consists of 17 residues. The CDR3 is CASSQDGGSPRTDTQYF. The CDR3, as DNA: TGCGCCAGCAGCCAAGACGGAGGAAGTCCCCGCACAGATACGCAGTATTTT.

This chain links TRBV3-1 (or the pseudogene TRBV3-2) with TRBJ2-7, with D perhaps TRBD2 (6 bases). This CDR3 region has 15 residues. Germline V gene lookup returns CDR1 LGHDT and CDR2 YNNKEL (reference sequence). Trimming shortened V by 3 bases and J by 0 bases, and 12 bases separated the two germline ends. CDR3: CASSHRGTHSYEQYF. The CDR3 DNA reads TGTGCCAGCAGCCATCGGGGGACCCACTCCTACGAGCAGTACTTC.